This record concerns one T cell receptor beta chain sequence. Using immunoSEQ multiplex PCR, the repertoire was profiled, and TCRdb retains in-frame clones only, with some absent. The sample shows about 310,000 clones, around 87% of them seen only once. This entry is derived from a study of blood T cell repertoires in COVID-19. Study-level background: T cells, B-cell-depleted T cells, or PBMCs supplied cDNA or gDNA.

The CDR3 extends over 11 amino acids. The germline CDR1 and CDR2 sequences are LGHDT and YNNKEL (reference sequence). Between the trimmed V and J ends, which lost 3 bases and 9 bases, there was a span of 8 bases. This sequence was found in a man aged 45 to 65 with active or convalescent COVID-19. Sequenced: peripheral blood. V usage is TRBV3-1 (or the pseudogene TRBV3-2) and J usage is TRBJ2-5; no firm D call. This CDR3 reads CASSQLGPQYF. CDR3 nucleotides: TGTGCCAGCAGCCAGCTTGGCCCCCAGTACTTC.